A selection of T cell receptor beta chains follows, all from one sample in a study of Ad26.COV2.S vaccination and SARS-CoV-2 variants. Assay used: immunoSEQ multiplex PCR; TCRdb lists only in-frame clones, some missing. The sample has more than 150,000 clones; around 88% are singletons. Sequenced here: peripheral blood, sampled after recovery from COVID-19. Receptors were obtained from a human donor who had recovered from COVID-19. CDR3s leave out the opening cysteine and the closing phenylalanine or tryptophan. Each record gives: CDR3 length, V gene, CDR3 protein.

>11|TRBV9
ASSAGRGNGYT
>14|TRBV5-6
ASSSPGTGGGYGYT
>9|TRBV27
ASTRGTEAF
>10|TRBV28
ASSLGQGKAF
>13|TRBV4-1
ASSLRTSGRETQY
>14|TRBV5-4
ASSPSGGVLTDTQY
>13|TRBV9
ASSAGGGGIQPQH
>14|TRBV28
ASIPPQGTGDYGYT
>13|TRBV15
ATSRGGLLNTEAF
>13|TRBV7-8
ASSPSRLSNQPQH
>11|TRBV9
ASSAGGSQPQH
>14|TRBV11-1
ASSLMSGGALNTQY
>12|TRBV11-2
ASSLWATVGGYT
>11|TRBV29-1
SVEGQGTNTQY
>15|TRBV14
ASSQLAGRTNTGELF
>11|TRBV19
ASSVTSQEPQH
>12|TRBV4-1
ASSQDSLAEKLF
>13|TRBV11-2
ASSLSLGEPGGYT